This entry lists 25 T cell receptor beta chains sequenced from one sample in a study of regulatory T cells in long-lasting Graves disease. CDR3 regions were amplified by Arm-PCR using iRepertoire HTBI primers to build TCR beta libraries. TCRdb used MiXCR to reprocess the multiplex PCR reads, holding one entry per CDR3 protein. The sample consists of approximately 270,000 distinct CDR3 sequences, approximately 18% of them appearing once. The time point is: newly diagnosed GD, antithyroid drugs for less than 3 months. There was RNA extracted from PBMCs, and the TCR library was made from it. This same sample was also part of a study on T cells in Graves' hyperthyroidism and ophthalmopathy.

This specimen consisted of peripheral blood mononuclear cells (PBMCs), obtained at new diagnosis, from a patient treated with antithyroid drugs. Source of these receptors: a woman in her 30s with Graves disease.

The sample holds many counts of this clonotype. The chain uses TRBV7-2 and TRBJ2-5, with 9 bases matching TRBD2. Germline CDR1 is SGHTA and CDR2 is FQGNSA. Losses at the gene ends were 0 bases for V and 3 bases for J; bases not matched to a gene: 5. The CDR3 spans 16 residues. In DNA form, the CDR3 reads TGTGCCAGCAGCTTAGCGCGGGCTAGCGGGGAAGAGACCCAGTACTTC. Encoded protein: CASSLARASGEETQYF.

This clonotype showed up many times. The V and J genes are TRBV7-2 and TRBJ2-3; TRBD1 is a possible D gene (5 bases). Germline V CDR1 and CDR2: SGHTA, FQGNSA. The CDR3 length is 16 residues. The V gene lost 5 bases and the J gene lost 0 bases, with 15 bases spanning the gap. CDR3 residues: CASSPGAVISTDTQYF. The CDR3 DNA reads as TGTGCCAGCAGCCCTGGGGCGGTTATTAGCACAGATACGCAGTATTTT. The full variable domain, rest sourced from reference TRBV7-2 and TRBJ2-3, is GAGVSQSPSNKVTEKGKDVELRCDPISGHTALYWYRQSLGQGLEFLIYFQGNSAPDKSGLPSDRFSAERTGGSVSTLTIQRTQQEDSAVYLCASSPGAVISTDTQYFGPGTRLTVL.

Many counts were recorded for this clonotype. Sequence at one end of the junction differs from germline and may be a read error. V usage is TRBV7-2 and J usage is TRBJ1-2, with 7 bases fitting TRBD1. Germline V lookup: CDR1 SGHTA, CDR2 FQGNSA. This CDR3 has 17 amino acids. The CDR3 coding sequence is TGCGCCAGCAGCCAAGAGGCCCACGTAGACAGGGTAGGAGGCTACACCTTC. Amino acid sequence: CASSQEAHVDRVGGYTF.

This clonotype appeared many times. With a much larger clone just one base away, this may be a read error. The rearrangement joins TRBV6-2 or TRBV6-3 to TRBJ2-1; D is undetermined. The germline gives CDR1 MNHEY, CDR2 SVGEGT. With 6 bases removed from V and 3 bases from J, the gap between germline ends came to 3 bases. The CDR3 is made up of 11 amino acids. CDR3 DNA: TGTGCCAGCAGGGTCTACAATGAGCAGTTCTTC. It is translated as CASRVYNEQFF.

The chain carries TRBV29-1 and TRBJ2-3; no reliable D call. V was clipped by 4 bases and J by 3 bases, with 17 bases between them. The CDR3 totals 15 residues. Germline lookup yields CDR1 SQVTM and CDR2 ANQGSEA. Here the CDR3 reads CSVVPRADATDTQYF. CDR3 bases: TGCAGCGTTGTCCCTAGGGCGGACGCAACAGATACGCAGTATTTT.

Turning to this clonotype: With a much larger clone just one base away, this may be a read error. The V gene is TRBV20-1, the J gene TRBJ1-2, with a possible D match to TRBD1 (6 bases). CDR1 and CDR2 from the germline V gene are DFQATT and SNEGSKA (reference sequence). The CDR3 has 12 amino acids. CDR3 DNA: TGCAGTGCAATATTAAACAGGGATGGCTACGCCTTC. Translated: CSAILNRDGYAF.

This clonotype appeared many times. Compared with germline, one end of the junction differs, possibly owing to a read error. The chain joins TRBV5-1 to TRBJ1-2, with 9 bases fitting TRBD1. This CDR3 comprises 16 residues. Per germline, CDR1 SGHRS and CDR2 YFSETQ. The CDR3 protein is CASSSRTGDQSYGYTF. The CDR3 DNA follows: TGTGCCAGCAGCAGCCGGACAGGGGACCAGAGCTATGGCTACACCTTC. The whole variable domain, remainder taken from reference TRBV5-1 and TRBJ1-2, is KAGVTQTPRYLIKTRGQQVTLSCSPISGHRSVSWYQQTPGQGLQFLFEYFSETQRNKGNFPGRFSGRQFSNSRSEMNVSTLELGDSALYLCASSSRTGDQSYGYTFGSGTRLTVV.

This clonotype has a count of ten or more. The chain uses TRBV20-1 and TRBJ2-7; D might be TRBD2 (5 bases). Germline V gene lookup returns CDR1 DFQATT and CDR2 SNEGSKA (reference sequence). The CDR3 runs to 11 residues. The V gene lost 2 bases and the J gene lost 5 bases, with 7 bases spanning the gap. The CDR3 nucleotides read TGCAGTGCTAGATCGACTAACGAGCAGTACTTC. It yields the protein CSARSTNEQYF.

This clonotype was counted at least ten times. The rearrangement uses TRBV24-1 and TRBJ1-2, with TRBD1 identical over 7 bases. The germline gives CDR1 KGHDR, CDR2 SFDVKD. With V trimmed by 2 bases and J by 5 bases, 7 bases remained unmatched. The CDR3 has 15 residues. The CDR3 loop is CATSDSRGPDYGYTF. DNA for the CDR3: TGTGCCACCAGTGATTCGAGGGGGCCGGATTATGGCTACACCTTC.

Remarks on this clonotype: With a much larger clone just one base away, this may be a read error. V and J are TRBV5-1 and TRBJ1-2; 7 bases align to TRBD1. V trimming: 4 bases; J trimming: 3 bases; junction bases outside the gene matches: 6. CDR1 and CDR2 (germline): SGHRS, YFSETQ. CDR3 size: 14 residues. This chain's CDR3 is CASSMAGQDYGYTF. The CDR3 nucleotides read TGCGCCAGCAGCATGGCCGGACAGGACTATGGCTACACCTTC.

The chain has TRBV7-6 and TRBJ1-3; 9 bases are shared with TRBD1. The CDR3 is 17 residues long. V shed 5 bases and J 2 bases; nucleotides not matched to a gene: 10. CDR1 and CDR2 from the germline V gene are SGHVS and FNYEAQ. CDR3 sequence (DNA): TGTGCCAGCAGCGCCATACCGGGACAGGGTGCTGGAAACACCATATATTTT. Its translation: CASSAIPGQGAGNTIYF.

This clonotype has ten or more counts. The gene calls are TRBV11-2 and TRBJ2-3, with TRBD2 identical over 12 bases. CDR1 and CDR2 from the germline V gene are SGHAT and FQNNGV. Trimming at V came to 0 bases and at J to 10 bases, leaving 11 bases not matched to a gene. CDR3 length: 17 residues. The CDR3 sequence: CASSLDLVLAGGPAQYF. CDR3 sequence (DNA): TGTGCCAGCAGCTTAGATTTGGTGCTAGCGGGGGGGCCTGCGCAGTATTTT.

In this sample, this clonotype turned up many times. The chain recombines TRBV18 with TRBJ2-7; no clear D. From germline, CDR1 is KGHSH and CDR2 LQKENI. The CDR3 loop spans 12 amino acids. Between the trimmed V and J ends, which lost 4 bases and 4 bases, there was a span of 8 bases. The CDR3 coding sequence is TGTGCCAGCTCACAAAATATATACGAGCAGTACTTC. It encodes CASSQNIYEQYF.

This clonotype was picked up many times. This sequence joins TRBV18 and TRBJ1-5; a weak D match, TRBD1 (5 bases). The CDR3 length is 15 residues. V was pared by 6 bases and J by 6 bases, with 18 bases between. The germline gives CDR1 KGHSH, CDR2 LQKENI. The CDR3 bases are TGTGCCAGCTCGAACACCGGGGCCGGAGGTCAGCCCCAGCATTTT. Translation: CASSNTGAGGQPQHF. Full variable domain (outside the CDR3, taken from reference TRBV18 and TRBJ1-5): NAGVMQNPRHLVRRRGQEARLRCSPMKGHSHVYWYRQLPEEGLKFMVYLQKENIIDESGMPKERFSAEFPKEGPSILRIQQVVRGDSAAYFCASSNTGAGGQPQHFGDGTRLSIL.

This clonotype was counted at least ten times. V and J are TRBV9 and TRBJ1-6, with 9 bases aligning to TRBD1. This CDR3 has 13 amino acids. Unmatched junction bases numbered 6, after V lost 3 bases and J lost 14 bases. Germline V gene lookup returns CDR1 SGDLS and CDR2 YYNGEE. This CDR3 is CASSDRGLRSLHF. The CDR3 DNA sequence: TGTGCCAGCAGCGACAGGGGGCTTCGGTCCCTCCACTTT.

This clonotype was counted only a few times. The chain links TRBV5-1 to TRBJ2-5; D uncertain. V gave up 2 bases and J gave up 7 bases, with 15 bases separating them. CDR3 length equals 14 residues. Germline V gene lookup returns CDR1 SGHRS and CDR2 YFSETQ. The CDR3, as DNA: TGCGCCAGCAGCTTCCTCGATCCGGGTGGGACCCAGTACTTC. This gives the protein CASSFLDPGGTQYF.

The table lists this clonotype with many counts. This chain links TRBV4-1 with TRBJ1-1; perhaps TRBD1 as D (6 bases). Germline-derived CDR1 and CDR2 are MGHRA and YSYEKL. The CDR3 has 15 amino acids. V lost 8 bases and J lost 0, with 16 bases in between. The CDR3 spells CASSKDRNMNTEAFF. As DNA, the CDR3 is TGCGCCAGCTCGAAGGACAGAAACATGAACACTGAAGCTTTCTTT.

This clonotype was found a few times. The gene calls are TRBV5-1 and TRBJ1-6; 10 positions agree with TRBD1. V lost 0 bases, J lost 6 bases, and 3 bases stayed unmatched. From germline, CDR1 is SGHRS and CDR2 YFSETQ. The CDR3 extends over 16 amino acids. For the CDR3, the DNA is TGCGCCAGCAGCTTGGGGGACAGGGGAATTAATTCACCCCTCCACTTT. Its protein is CASSLGDRGINSPLHF.

This clonotype was seen many times. The chain combines TRBV7-9 with TRBJ1-2; TRBD1 matches at 8 bases. Germline lookup yields CDR1 SEHNR and CDR2 FQNEAQ (reference sequence). V trimming: 5 bases; J trimming: 6 bases; junction bases outside the gene matches: 11. The CDR3 extends over 15 amino acids. The CDR3 protein is CASSVGWTGKDGYTF. The CDR3, as DNA: TGTGCCAGCAGCGTGGGGTGGACAGGGAAAGATGGCTACACCTTC.

This clonotype was detected many times. This rearrangement joins TRBV20-1 to TRBJ2-1; D gene uncertain. The CDR3 length is 11 residues. Trimming took off 6 bases at V and 8 bases at J, with 11 bases between the two ends. Per the germline V gene, CDR1 is DFQATT and CDR2 is SNEGSKA (reference sequence). CDR3 sequence: CSATGPDEQFF. The CDR3, as DNA: TGCAGTGCCACTGGTCCGGATGAGCAGTTCTTC.

Concerning this clonotype: A read error is likely here: a far larger clone is one base away. The V gene is TRBV5-6, the J gene TRBJ1-2; tentative D call: TRBD1 (6 bases). CDR1 is SGHDT and CDR2 is YYEEEE in the germline V gene. V gave up 3 bases and J gave up 3 bases, with 9 bases separating them. CDR3 length equals 13 residues. CDR3 region: CASSWGGDYGYTF. As DNA, the CDR3 is TGTGCCAGCAGCTGGGGGGGCGACTATGGCTACACCTTC.

This clonotype appeared many times. The chain couples TRBV19 to TRBJ1-6; D gene unclear. The CDR3 is 14 amino acids. V lost 4 bases and J lost 11, with 15 bases in between. Germline loops: CDR1 LNHDA, CDR2 SQIVND (reference sequence). In nucleotides, the CDR3 is TGTGCCAGTAGTACCGGAGAAACGGTGCCACCCCTCCACTTT. Its translation is CASSTGETVPPLHF.

Many counts were recorded for this clonotype. CDR3 DNA sequence: TGCGCCAGCAGCTTTTCAGGGGCGGACTATGGCTACACCTTC. Translation gives CASSFSGADYGYTF. The chain carries TRBV5-1 and TRBJ1-2, with TRBD1 as a possible D gene (6 bases). Germline CDR1 SGHRS, CDR2 YFSETQ. This CDR3 comprises 14 residues. Trimming took off 2 bases at V and 3 bases at J, with 11 bases between the two ends.

Of note for this clonotype: A far bigger clonotype differs at one base, so this is likely a read error. The chain joins TRBV7-9 to TRBJ2-3; D not resolved. TRBJ2-7 explains the end of the DNA better; the J call may be wrong. The CDR3 sequence is 15 residues long. From germline, CDR1 is SEHNR and CDR2 FQNEAQ (reference sequence). The CDR3 sequence is CASSLGWRRLYEQYF. The CDR3 bases are TGTGCCAGCAGCTTAGGGTGGCGGAGACTCTACGAGCAGTACTTC.

This chain connects TRBV10-3 to TRBJ2-1; 7 nucleotides agree with TRBD1. This CDR3 is built from 14 residues. From germline, CDR1 is ENHRY and CDR2 SYGVKD. The ends lost 5 bases at V and 8 bases at J; junction bases unmatched: 9. The CDR3, as DNA: TGTGCCATCAGTCCCGGGACAGCCAACGATGAGCAGTTCTTC. This sequence encodes CAISPGTANDEQFF.